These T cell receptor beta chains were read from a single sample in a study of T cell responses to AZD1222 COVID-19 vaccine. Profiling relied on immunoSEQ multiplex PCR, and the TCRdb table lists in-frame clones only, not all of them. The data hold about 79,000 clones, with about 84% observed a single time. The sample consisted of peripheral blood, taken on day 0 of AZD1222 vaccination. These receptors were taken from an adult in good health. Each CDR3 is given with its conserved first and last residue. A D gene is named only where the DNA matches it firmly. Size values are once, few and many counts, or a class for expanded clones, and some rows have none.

CASSNRDNEQFF	TGCGCCAGCAGTAACAGGGACAATGAGCAGTTCTTC	TRBV10-1	few	-	TRBJ2-1
CASSQAQGVGQYF	TGTGCCAGCAGCCAAGCTCAGGGCGTAGGGCAGTACTTC	TRBV3-1/TRBV3-2	-	-	TRBJ2-7
CASRGGAGGPNEQYF	TGTGCCAGCAGAGGAGGAGCGGGAGGCCCCAACGAGCAGTACTTC	TRBV2	-	TRBD2	TRBJ2-7
CASRPGLAHNEQFF	TGTGCCAGTAGACCGGGACTAGCCCACAATGAGCAGTTCTTC	TRBV19	-	TRBD2	TRBJ2-1
CASSDHPKAEKLFF	TGTGCCAGCAGCGATCACCCTAAGGCTGAAAAACTGTTTTTT	TRBV6-5	-	-	TRBJ1-4
CASTSGEPGNTIYF	TGTGCCAGCACCTCCGGGGAGCCTGGAAACACCATATATTTT	TRBV28	-	-	TRBJ1-3
CASTRRQGARGYTF	TGTGCCAGCACCCGACGGCAGGGGGCGCGAGGCTACACCTTC	TRBV6-5	-	TRBD1	TRBJ1-2
CASSLTGSGANVLTF	TGTGCCAGTAGTCTAACAGGGTCAGGGGCCAACGTCCTGACTTTC	TRBV19	once	-	TRBJ2-6
CASSEQAGGHEKLFF	TGTGCCAGCAGTGAACAAGCAGGGGGGCATGAAAAACTGTTTTTT	TRBV2	-	TRBD1	TRBJ1-4
CATTHHQGITGNTIYF	TGTGCCACCACTCACCACCAGGGTATTACTGGAAACACCATATATTTT	TRBV15	-	-	TRBJ1-3